The present entry profiles one T cell receptor beta chain with its context. Its antigen specificity is not known. No qualities accompany the bases; no much larger clone lies one base away. Collaborating institutions collected whole blood in K2EDTA tubes following their own protocols. For TCRbeta analysis, collaborator samples were shipped as frozen whole blood, as isolated PBMCs, or as DNA extracted from either sample type. The source of the sample is a study of blood T cell repertoires in COVID-19 (dated by TCRdb to the early 2020s). Background on the whole study: The collaborator samples originated in the United States, Italy and Spain and spanned the acute and convalescent phases of COVID-19. The material from the prospective study consisted of cDNA or gDNA derived from T cells, B-cell-depleted T cells, or PBMCs. The dataset comprised deeply sampled blood TCRbeta repertoires from subjects exposed to, actively infected with, or recovered from COVID-19. The repertoires were made available in a free public database intended to serve as a resource for research on the immune response to SARS-CoV-2. The samples were drawn from two sources: the first 160 participants of the ongoing ImmuneRACE study, and fewer than 1,500 subjects contributed by 6 global collaborators. Sample metadata almost always included a de-identified subject ID, COVID-19 status, age in years and sex. Where HLA class I and class II types were available, the types were taken from metadata supplied by the sample provider, not from assay-based typing.

Study-wide conclusions, independent of this receptor: The amount of clinical and demographic metadata varied by source and participant and was provided uncurated.

TCRbeta CDR3 regions were amplified from genomic DNA by means of the immunoSEQ Assay, a bias-controlled multiplex PCR. Regarding the original processing steps: Nucleated cell counts per sample were estimated from amplification of reference gene primers within the assay. Sequence reads were collapsed and filtered to measure the absolute abundance of every unique TCRbeta CDR3 rearrangement. For each sample, productive Simpson clonality was calculated as the square root of Simpson's diversity index across productive rearrangements. Entries here come from immuneACCESS through TCRdb and include only in-frame sequences with V and J called. Some clones fail to appear in such tables; in the studies checked, an unresolved V gene covers under half of the shortfall, and the cause of the remainder is unknown. The DNA gave D and trimming, while V, J and clone size come from that table. Across this sample there are tens of thousands of clones, with roughly 76% seen only once. The ten largest clones take up about 50% of the sample.

According to the germline V gene, CDR1 reads MDHEN and CDR2 reads SYDVKM. Inclusive of the bounding cysteine and phenylalanine, the CDR3 is 17 residues long. Here the CDR3 DNA is all that survives: 51 bases in frame from base 1. Between the V and J ends, shortened by 1 base and 1 base respectively, the junction contains 14 bases. The sequence joins TRBV28 to TRBJ2-4; possibly the D gene is TRBD2, per 7 matching bases. Sequenced material: peripheral blood. The receptor was derived from a woman over 75 with acute or convalescent COVID-19. CDR3 protein: CASSLLRGGPAKNIQYF. Read as DNA, the sequence is TGTGCCAGCAGTTTATTGAGGGGGGGCCCCGCCAAAAACATTCAGTACTTC.